This TCR beta chain was captured by sequencing in a study of cytomegalovirus exposure and HLA in healthy donors. Primers included in the PCR were 60 Vbeta and 13 Jbeta primers. The method was immunoSEQ multiplex PCR; TCRdb's version includes in-frame clones alone and lacks a portion of them. There are 150,000 to 200,000 clones in the sample; about 83% occur only once, and approximately 6% lies in the top ten. The CDR3 totals 15 residues. From germline, CDR1 is SGDLS and CDR2 YYNGEE. V was trimmed by 3 bases and J by 3 bases, leaving 14 bases between them. The sequencing input was PBMCs. This sequence originates from a woman in her twenties or thirties in good health and CMV-seropositive. The rearrangement joins TRBV9 to TRBJ2-3; possible D gene TRBD2, 6 bases. CDR3 region: CASSAGTLGTDTQYF. The CDR3 DNA reads TGTGCCAGCAGCGCCGGGACTCTGGGAACAGATACGCAGTATTTT.